The source of this T cell receptor beta chain is a study of regulatory T cells in long-lasting Graves disease. The CDR3 sequence is 15 residues long. Germline-derived CDR1 and CDR2 are SSHAT and FNYEAQ (reference sequence). This clonotype was counted at least ten times. Its ends do not fully match the called genes, so a read error is possible. Time point reported: newly diagnosed GD, antithyroid drugs for less than 3 months. PBMCs were the source of the RNA used for TCR sequencing. Roughly 10-milliliter peripheral blood samples went into EDTA tubes. Library construction for TCR beta used iRepertoire HTBI primers and Arm-PCR of CDR3 regions. TCRdb re-analysed the multiplex PCR reads in MiXCR, keeping a single row per CDR3 protein. This sample has roughly 510,000 distinct CDR3 sequences, with 15% to 20% found just once. In addition, the sample was reused for a study of T cells in Graves' hyperthyroidism and ophthalmopathy.

The origin of this receptor is a man in his late teens or twenties with Graves disease. The rearrangement uses TRBV7-7 and TRBJ2-5; TRBD2 matches 14 bases. This specimen was peripheral blood mononuclear cells (PBMCs), taken at new diagnosis, from a patient treated with antithyroid drugs. The CDR3 sequence is CASSSGLAGVETQYF. In nucleotides, the CDR3 is TGTGCTAGCAGTTCGGGACTAGCGGGAGTAGAGACCCAGTACTTC. The complete variable domain, with remaining parts taken from reference TRBV7-7 and TRBJ2-5, reads GAGVSQSPRYKVTKRGQDVTLRCDPISSHATLYWYQQALGQGPEFLTYFNYEAQPDKSGLPSDRFSAERPEGSISTLTIQRTEQRDSAMYRCASSSGLAGVETQYFGPGTRLLVL.